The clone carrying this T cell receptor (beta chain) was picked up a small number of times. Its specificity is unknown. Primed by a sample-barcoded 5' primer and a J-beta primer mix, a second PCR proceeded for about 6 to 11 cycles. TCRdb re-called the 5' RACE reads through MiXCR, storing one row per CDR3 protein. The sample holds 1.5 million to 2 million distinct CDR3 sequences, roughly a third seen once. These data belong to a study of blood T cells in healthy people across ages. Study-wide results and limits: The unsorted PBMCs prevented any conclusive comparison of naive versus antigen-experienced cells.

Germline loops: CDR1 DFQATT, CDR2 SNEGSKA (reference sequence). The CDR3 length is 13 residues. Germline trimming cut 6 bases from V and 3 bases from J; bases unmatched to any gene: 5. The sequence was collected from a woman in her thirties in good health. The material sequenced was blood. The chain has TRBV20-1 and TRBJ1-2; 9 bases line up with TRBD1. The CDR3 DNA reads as TGCAGTGCCTGGACAGGGGTTGACTATGGCTACACCTTC. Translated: CSAWTGVDYGYTF.